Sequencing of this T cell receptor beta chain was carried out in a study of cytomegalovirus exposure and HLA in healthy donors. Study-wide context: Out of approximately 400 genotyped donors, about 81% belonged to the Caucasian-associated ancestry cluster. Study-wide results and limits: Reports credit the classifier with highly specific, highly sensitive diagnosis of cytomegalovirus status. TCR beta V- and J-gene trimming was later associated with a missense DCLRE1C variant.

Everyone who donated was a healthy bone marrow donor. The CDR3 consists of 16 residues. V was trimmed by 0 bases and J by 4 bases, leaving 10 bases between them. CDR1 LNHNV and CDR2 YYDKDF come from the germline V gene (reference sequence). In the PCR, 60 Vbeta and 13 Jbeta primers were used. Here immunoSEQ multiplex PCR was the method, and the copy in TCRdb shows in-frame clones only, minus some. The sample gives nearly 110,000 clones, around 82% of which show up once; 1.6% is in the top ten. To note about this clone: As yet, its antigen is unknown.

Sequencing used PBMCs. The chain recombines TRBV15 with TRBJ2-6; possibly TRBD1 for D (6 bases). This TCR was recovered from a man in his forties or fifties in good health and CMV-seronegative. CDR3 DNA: TGTGCCACCAGCAGAGATTACAGGGTCGGGGCCAACGTCCTGACTTTC. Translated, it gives CATSRDYRVGANVLTF.